The 9 T cell receptor beta chains below were found in one sample sequenced in a study of neoadjuvant anti-PD-1 for oral cavity cancer. Sequenced by immunoSEQ multiplex PCR; TCRdb stores in-frame clones only, minus some. This sample has more than 13,000 clones; about 73% occur once, and the top ten carry less than 2.5%. This material consisted of PBMCs, taken before nivolumab (anti-PD-1) treatment. The source of these receptors is a person between 40 and 79 years old with oral cavity squamous cell carcinoma.

In its sample, this clone was seen a few times. The gene calls are TRBV5-6 and TRBJ2-5; TRBD1 matches 7 bases. Germline CDR1 SGHDT, CDR2 YYEEEE. Losses at the gene ends were 7 bases for V and 7 bases for J; bases not matched to a gene: 4. This CDR3 contains 11 residues. In DNA, the CDR3 is TGTGCCAGCGCCGAGGGGGCGACCCAGTACTTC. This encodes CASAEGATQYF.

The chain joins TRBV27 to TRBJ1-2; maybe TRBD1 (5 bases). Per germline, CDR1 MNHEY and CDR2 SMNVEV (reference sequence). The length of the CDR3 is 14 residues. The germline V and J ends were trimmed by 5 bases and 4 bases, with 14 bases remaining between them. CDR3 amino acids: CASSPPRGTYGYTF. As DNA, the CDR3 is TGTGCCAGCAGTCCTCCTCGGGGCACCTATGGCTACACCTTC.

This chain connects TRBV5-1 to TRBJ1-3; 8 bases fit TRBD1. Per germline, CDR1 SGHRS and CDR2 YFSETQ. V shed 4 bases and J 2 bases; nucleotides not matched to a gene: 5. The CDR3 covers 15 residues. CDR3 sequence reads: CASSPLTGAGNTIYF. As DNA, the CDR3 is TGCGCCAGCAGCCCTTTGACAGGGGCTGGAAACACCATATATTTT. The full variable domain, rest sourced from reference TRBV5-1 and TRBJ1-3, is KAGVTQTPRYLIKTRGQQVTLSCSPISGHRSVSWYQQTPGQGLQFLFEYFSETQRNKGNFPGRFSGRQFSNSRSEMNVSTLELGDSALYLCASSPLTGAGNTIYFGEGSWLTVV.

This chain connects TRBV7-6 to TRBJ2-5; D might be TRBD1 or TRBD2, each matching 5 bases. V shed 4 bases and J shed 5 bases, with 8 bases lying between them. The germline V gene has CDR1 SGHVS and CDR2 FNYEAQ. The CDR3 spans 12 residues. As DNA, the CDR3 is TGTGCCAGCAGCTCAGAGGGGGAGACCCAGTACTTC. It is translated as CASSSEGETQYF.

This chain connects TRBV5-6 to TRBJ1-6, with D possibly matching TRBD1 (5 bases). The V and J ends lost 4 bases and 7 bases respectively, with 18 bases between them. Germline assignment: CDR1 SGHDT and CDR2 YYEEEE. This CDR3 is 16 amino acids long. The CDR3 DNA sequence: TGTGCCAGCAGCCCTAGGGGAGGGGTGGGCAATTCACCCCTCCACTTT. Amino acids: CASSPRGGVGNSPLHF.

The genes are TRBV5-5 and TRBJ2-7; the D is unclear. This CDR3 has 12 amino acids. Trimming pared 2 bases from V and 7 bases from J, leaving 10 bases between. Germline CDR1 reads SGHKS; CDR2 reads YYEKEE (reference sequence). The CDR3 DNA sequence: TGTGCCAGCAGCTTATGGAGCGAAGAGCAGTACTTC. Its protein is CASSLWSEEQYF.

This clone was seen a handful of times. The chain combines TRBV10-2 with TRBJ1-1, with TRBD1 as a possible D gene (6 bases). CDR3 size: 12 residues. V was cut by 1 base and J by 11 bases, with 11 bases left in between. Germline lookup yields CDR1 WSHSY and CDR2 SAAADI. CDR3 sequence reads: CASSEWQGRAFF. DNA for the CDR3: TGCGCCAGCAGTGAGTGGCAGGGGAGGGCTTTCTTT.

This clone was recorded a few times. V is TRBV9 and J is TRBJ2-7; 7 bases are a match to TRBD1. This CDR3 has 14 residues. CDR1 and CDR2 from the germline V gene are SGDLS and YYNGEE. Trimming at V came to 3 bases and at J to 3 bases, leaving 6 bases not matched to a gene. In nucleotides, the CDR3 is TGTGCCAGCAGCGAAGGACAGGAGCGCTACGAGCAGTACTTC. Translated: CASSEGQERYEQYF.

This clone appeared a single time. The chain joins TRBV10-3 to TRBJ2-3, with 10 bases fitting TRBD1. The CDR3 runs to 14 residues. The V gene end was trimmed by 6 bases and the J gene end by 1 base; junction bases not matched to a gene: 1. Germline-derived CDR1 and CDR2 are ENHRY and SYGVKD. DNA of the CDR3: TGTGCCATCAGAGGACAGGGGGGCACAGATACGCAGTATTTT. Protein: CAIRGQGGTDTQYF.